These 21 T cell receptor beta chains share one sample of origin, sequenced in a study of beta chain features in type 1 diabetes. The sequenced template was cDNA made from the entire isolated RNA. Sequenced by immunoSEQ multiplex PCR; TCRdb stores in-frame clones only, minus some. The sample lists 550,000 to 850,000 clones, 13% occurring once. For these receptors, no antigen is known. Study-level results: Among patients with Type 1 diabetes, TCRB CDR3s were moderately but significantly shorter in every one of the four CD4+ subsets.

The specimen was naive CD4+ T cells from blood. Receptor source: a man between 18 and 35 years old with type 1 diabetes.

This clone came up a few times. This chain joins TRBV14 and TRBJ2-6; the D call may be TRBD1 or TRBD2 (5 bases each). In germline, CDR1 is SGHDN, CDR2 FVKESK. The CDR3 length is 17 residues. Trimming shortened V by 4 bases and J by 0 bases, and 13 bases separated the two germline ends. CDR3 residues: CASSPLDSYSGANVLTF. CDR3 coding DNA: TGTGCCAGCAGCCCACTAGACAGCTACTCTGGGGCCAACGTCCTGACTTTC.

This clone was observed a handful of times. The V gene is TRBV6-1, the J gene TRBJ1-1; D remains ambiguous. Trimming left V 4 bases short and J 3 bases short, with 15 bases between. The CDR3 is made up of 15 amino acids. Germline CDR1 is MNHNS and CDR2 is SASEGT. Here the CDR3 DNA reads TGTGCCAGCAGTGCGGAAGGCCCTCTGGACACTGAAGCTTTCTTT. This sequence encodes CASSAEGPLDTEAFF.

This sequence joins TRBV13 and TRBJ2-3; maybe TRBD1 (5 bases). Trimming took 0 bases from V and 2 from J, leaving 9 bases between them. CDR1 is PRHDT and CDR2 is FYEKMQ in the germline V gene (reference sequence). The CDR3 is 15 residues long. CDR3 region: CASSLGQVLTDTQYF. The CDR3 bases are TGTGCCAGCAGCTTAGGACAGGTCCTCACAGATACGCAGTATTTT.

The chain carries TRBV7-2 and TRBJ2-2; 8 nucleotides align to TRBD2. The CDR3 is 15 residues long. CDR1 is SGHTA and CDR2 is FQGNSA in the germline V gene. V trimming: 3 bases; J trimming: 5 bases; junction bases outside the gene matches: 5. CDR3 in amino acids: CASSLGLAGTGELFF. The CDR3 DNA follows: TGTGCCAGCAGCTTGGGGTTAGCGGGGACCGGGGAGCTGTTTTTT.

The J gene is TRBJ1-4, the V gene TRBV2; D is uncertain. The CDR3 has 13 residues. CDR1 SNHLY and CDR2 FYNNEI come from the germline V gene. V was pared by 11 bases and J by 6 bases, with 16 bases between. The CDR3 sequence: CAFRFRGDEKLFF. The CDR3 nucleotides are TGTGCCTTCAGATTCCGGGGAGATGAAAAACTGTTTTTT.

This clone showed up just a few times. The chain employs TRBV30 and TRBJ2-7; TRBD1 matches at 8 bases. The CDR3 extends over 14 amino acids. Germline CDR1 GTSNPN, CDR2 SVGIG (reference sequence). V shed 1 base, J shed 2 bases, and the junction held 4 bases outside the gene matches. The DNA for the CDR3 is TGTGCCTGGAGTGACAGGGGGTTTACCTACGAGCAGTACTTC. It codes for CAWSDRGFTYEQYF.

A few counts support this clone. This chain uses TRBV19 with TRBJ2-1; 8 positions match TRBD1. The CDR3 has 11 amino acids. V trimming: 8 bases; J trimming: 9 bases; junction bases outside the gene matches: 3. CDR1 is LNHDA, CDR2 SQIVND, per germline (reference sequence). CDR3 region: CASQGAGEQFF. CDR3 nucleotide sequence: TGTGCCAGTCAGGGGGCAGGTGAGCAGTTCTTC.

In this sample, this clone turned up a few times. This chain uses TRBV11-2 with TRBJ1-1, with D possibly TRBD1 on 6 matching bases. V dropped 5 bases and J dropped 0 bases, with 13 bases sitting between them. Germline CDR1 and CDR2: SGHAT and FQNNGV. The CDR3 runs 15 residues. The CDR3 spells CASSLGQTVNTEAFF. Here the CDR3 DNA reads TGTGCCAGCAGCCTCGGACAGACAGTGAACACTGAAGCTTTCTTT.

DNA for the CDR3: TGTGCCAGCGATGAAGAGTGTCGACCACTCCAAGAGACCCAGTACTTC. Translated, it gives CASDEECRPLQETQYF. This chain links TRBV25-1 with TRBJ2-5; D ambiguous. CDR3 size: 16 residues. V shed 8 bases and J shed 1 base, with 20 bases lying between them. Germline CDR1 MGHDK, CDR2 SYGVNS.

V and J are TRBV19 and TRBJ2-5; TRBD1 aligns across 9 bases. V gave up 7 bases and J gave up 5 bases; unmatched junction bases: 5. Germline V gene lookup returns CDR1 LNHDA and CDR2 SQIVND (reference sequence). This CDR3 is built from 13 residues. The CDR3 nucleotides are TGTGCCAGTACCCCACAGGGGGCGGAGACCCAGTACTTC. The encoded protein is CASTPQGAETQYF.

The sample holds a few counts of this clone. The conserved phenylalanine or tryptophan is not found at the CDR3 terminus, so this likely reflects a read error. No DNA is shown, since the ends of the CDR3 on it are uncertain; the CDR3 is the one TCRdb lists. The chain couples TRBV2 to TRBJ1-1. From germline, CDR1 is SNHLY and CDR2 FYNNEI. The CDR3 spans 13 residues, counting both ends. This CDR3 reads CASSETRVTTTRG.

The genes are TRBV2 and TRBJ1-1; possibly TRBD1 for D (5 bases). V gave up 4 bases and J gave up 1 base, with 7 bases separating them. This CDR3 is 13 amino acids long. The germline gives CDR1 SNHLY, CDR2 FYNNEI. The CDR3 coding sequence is TGTGCCAGCAGTGTAGGGACGAACACTGAAGCTTTCTTT. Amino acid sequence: CASSVGTNTEAFF.

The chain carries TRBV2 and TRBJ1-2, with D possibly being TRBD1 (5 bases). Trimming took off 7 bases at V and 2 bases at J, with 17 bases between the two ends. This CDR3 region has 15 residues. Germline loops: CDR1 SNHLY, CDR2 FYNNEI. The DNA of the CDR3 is TGTGCCAGCACCGGGACGTTTAGCGTAAACTATGGCTACACCTTC. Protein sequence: CASTGTFSVNYGYTF. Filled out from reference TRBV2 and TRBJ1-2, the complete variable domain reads EPEVTQTPSHQVTQMGQEVILRCVPISNHLYFYWYRQILGQKVEFLVSFYNNEISEKSEIFDDQFSVERPDGSNFTLKIRSTKLEDSAMYFCASTGTFSVNYGYTFGSGTRLTVV.

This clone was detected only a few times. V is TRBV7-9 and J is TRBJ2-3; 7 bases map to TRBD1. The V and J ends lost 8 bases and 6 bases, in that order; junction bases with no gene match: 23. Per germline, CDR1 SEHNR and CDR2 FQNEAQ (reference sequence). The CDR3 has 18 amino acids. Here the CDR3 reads CASGSLTGVRQQEDTQYF. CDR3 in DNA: TGTGCCAGCGGATCCCTAACAGGGGTCCGGCAGCAGGAGGATACGCAGTATTTT.

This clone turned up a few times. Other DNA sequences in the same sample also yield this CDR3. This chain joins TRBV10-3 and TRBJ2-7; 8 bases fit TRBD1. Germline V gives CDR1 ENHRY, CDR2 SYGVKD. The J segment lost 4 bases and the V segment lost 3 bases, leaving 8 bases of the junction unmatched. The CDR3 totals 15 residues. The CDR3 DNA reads TGTGCCATCAGTGACTCCGGACAGGGAAGATACGAGCAGTACTTC. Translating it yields CAISDSGQGRYEQYF.

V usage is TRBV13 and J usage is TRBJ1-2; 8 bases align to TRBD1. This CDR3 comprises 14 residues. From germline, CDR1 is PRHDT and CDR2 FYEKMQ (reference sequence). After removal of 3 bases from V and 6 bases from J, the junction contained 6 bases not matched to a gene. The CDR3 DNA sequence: TGTGCCAGCAGCTTCGGACAGGGCCGACATGGCTACACCTTC. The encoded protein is CASSFGQGRHGYTF.

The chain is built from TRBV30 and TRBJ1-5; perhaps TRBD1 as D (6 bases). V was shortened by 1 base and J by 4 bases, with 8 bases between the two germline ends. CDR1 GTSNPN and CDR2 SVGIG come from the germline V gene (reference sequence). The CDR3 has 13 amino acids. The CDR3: CAWSERGNQPQHF. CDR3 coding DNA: TGTGCCTGGAGTGAGAGGGGGAATCAGCCCCAGCATTTT.

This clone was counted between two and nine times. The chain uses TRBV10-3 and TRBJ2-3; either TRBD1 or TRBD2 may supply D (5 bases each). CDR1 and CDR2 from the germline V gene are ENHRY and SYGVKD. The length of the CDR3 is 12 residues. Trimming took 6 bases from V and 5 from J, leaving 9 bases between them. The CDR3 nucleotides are TGTGCCATCAGCGGGGCGGAAGATACGCAGTATTTT. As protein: CAISGAEDTQYF.

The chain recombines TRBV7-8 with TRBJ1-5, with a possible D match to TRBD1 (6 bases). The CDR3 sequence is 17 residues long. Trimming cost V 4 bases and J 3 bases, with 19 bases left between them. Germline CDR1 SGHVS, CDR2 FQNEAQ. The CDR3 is CASSWSRQEGINQPQHF. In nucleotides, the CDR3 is TGTGCCAGCAGCTGGTCACGACAGGAGGGGATCAATCAGCCCCAGCATTTT.

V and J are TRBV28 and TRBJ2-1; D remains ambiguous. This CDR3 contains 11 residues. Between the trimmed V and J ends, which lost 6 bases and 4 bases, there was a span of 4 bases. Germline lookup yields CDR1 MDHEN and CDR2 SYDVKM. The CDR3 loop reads CASRLYNEQFF. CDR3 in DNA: TGTGCCAGCAGACTATACAATGAGCAGTTCTTC. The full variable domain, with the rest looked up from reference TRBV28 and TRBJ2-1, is DVKVTQSSRYLVKRTGEKVFLECVQDMDHENMFWYRQDPGLGLRLIYFSYDVKMKEKGDIPEGYSVSREKKERFSLILESASTNQTSMYLCASRLYNEQFFGPGTRLTVL.

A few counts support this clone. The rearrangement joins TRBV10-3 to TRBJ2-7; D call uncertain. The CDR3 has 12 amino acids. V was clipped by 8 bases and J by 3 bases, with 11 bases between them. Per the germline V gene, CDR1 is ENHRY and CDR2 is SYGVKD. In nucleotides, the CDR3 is TGTGCCATCTCTGGTGACGGCTACGAGCAGTACTTC. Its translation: CAISGDGYEQYF.